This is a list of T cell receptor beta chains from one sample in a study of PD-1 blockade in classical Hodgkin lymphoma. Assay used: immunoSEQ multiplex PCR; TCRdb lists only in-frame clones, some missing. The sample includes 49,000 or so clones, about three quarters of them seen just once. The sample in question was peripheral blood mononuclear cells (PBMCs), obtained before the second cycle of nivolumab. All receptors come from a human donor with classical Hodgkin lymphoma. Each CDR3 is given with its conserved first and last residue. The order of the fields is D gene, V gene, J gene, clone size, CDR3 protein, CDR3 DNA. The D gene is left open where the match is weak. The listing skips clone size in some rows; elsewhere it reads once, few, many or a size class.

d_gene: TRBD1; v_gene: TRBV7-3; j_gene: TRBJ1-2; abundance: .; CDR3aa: CASSLTHRGDYGYTF; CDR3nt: TGTGCCAGCAGCTTAACCCACAGGGGGGACTATGGCTACACCTTC
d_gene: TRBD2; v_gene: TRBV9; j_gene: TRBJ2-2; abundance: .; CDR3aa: CASSVGLAGGTGELFF; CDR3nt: TGTGCCAGCAGCGTAGGACTAGCGGGCGGCACCGGGGAGCTGTTTTTT
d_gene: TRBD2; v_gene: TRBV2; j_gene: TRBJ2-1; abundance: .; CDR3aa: CASNSPGLVSEQFF; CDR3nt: TGTGCCAGCAACTCCCCGGGACTAGTAAGTGAGCAGTTCTTC
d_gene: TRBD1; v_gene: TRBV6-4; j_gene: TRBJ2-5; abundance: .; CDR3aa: CASTCGGQGLSSQYF; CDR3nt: TGTGCCAGCACCTGCGGGGGACAGGGGTTATCTTCCCAGTACTTC
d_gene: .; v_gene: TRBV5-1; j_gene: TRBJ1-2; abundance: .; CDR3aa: CASSLAENYGYTF; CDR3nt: TGCGCCAGCAGCTTGGCGGAGAACTATGGCTACACCTTC
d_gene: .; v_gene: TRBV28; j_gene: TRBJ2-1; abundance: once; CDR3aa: CASRLKMEQFF; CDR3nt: TGTGCCAGCAGGCTTAAGATGGAGCAGTTCTTC
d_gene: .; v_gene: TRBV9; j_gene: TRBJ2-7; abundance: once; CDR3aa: CASSPRGTGLEQYF; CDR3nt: TGTGCCAGCAGCCCCCGGGGTACGGGCCTCGAGCAGTACTTC
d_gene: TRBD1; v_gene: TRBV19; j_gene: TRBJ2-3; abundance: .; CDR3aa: CASSFTGARRTQYF; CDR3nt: TGTGCCAGTAGTTTCACAGGGGCTCGACGTACGCAGTATTTT
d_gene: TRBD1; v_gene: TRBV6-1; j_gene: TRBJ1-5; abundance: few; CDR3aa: CASSEGDRGNQPQHF; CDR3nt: TGTGCCAGCAGTGAGGGGGACAGGGGCAATCAGCCCCAGCATTTT
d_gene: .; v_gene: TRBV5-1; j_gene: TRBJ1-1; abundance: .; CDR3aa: CASSLTGKPNTEAFF; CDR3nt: TGCGCCAGCAGCTTGACGGGGAAACCGAACACTGAAGCTTTCTTT
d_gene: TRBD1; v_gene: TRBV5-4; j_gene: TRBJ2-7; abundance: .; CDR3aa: CASSPRTGNEQYF; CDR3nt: TGTGCCAGCAGCCCACGGACAGGGAACGAGCAGTACTTC
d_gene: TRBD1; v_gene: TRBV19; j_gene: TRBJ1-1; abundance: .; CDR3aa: CATTGVRLNTEAFF; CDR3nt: TGTGCCACCACAGGGGTTCGGTTGAACACTGAAGCTTTCTTT
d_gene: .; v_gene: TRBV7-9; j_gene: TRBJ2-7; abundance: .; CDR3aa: CASSPPRGPNSYEQYF; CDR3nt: TGTGCCAGCAGCCCCCCGAGGGGCCCCAACTCCTACGAGCAGTACTTC
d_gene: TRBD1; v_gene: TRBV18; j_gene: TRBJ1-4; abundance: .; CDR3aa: CASPTTDRVSPSTNEKLFF; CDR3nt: TGTGCCAGCCCGACGACGGACAGGGTCAGTCCTTCAACTAATGAAAAACTGTTTTTT
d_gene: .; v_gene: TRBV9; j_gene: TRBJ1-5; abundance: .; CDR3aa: CASSTGIDQPQHF; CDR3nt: TGTGCCAGCTCCACAGGAATAGACCAGCCCCAGCATTTT
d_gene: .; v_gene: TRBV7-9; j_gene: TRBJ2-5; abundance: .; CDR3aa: CASSRQQETQYF; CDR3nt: TGTGCCAGCAGCAGACAGCAAGAGACCCAGTACTTC
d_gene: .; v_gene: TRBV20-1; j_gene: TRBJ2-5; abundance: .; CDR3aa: CSARQETQYF; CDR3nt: TGCAGTGCTAGACAGGAGACCCAGTACTTC
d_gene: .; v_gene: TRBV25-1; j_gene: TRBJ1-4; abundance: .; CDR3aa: CASSGLPGTLPTNEKLFF; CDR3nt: TGTGCCAGCAGTGGTCTACCCGGGACACTTCCAACTAATGAAAAACTGTTTTTT
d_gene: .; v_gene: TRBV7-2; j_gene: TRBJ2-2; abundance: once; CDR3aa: CASSLVGDLLTGELFF; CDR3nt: TGTGCCAGCAGCTTAGTAGGGGATCTCCTCACCGGGGAGCTGTTTTTT
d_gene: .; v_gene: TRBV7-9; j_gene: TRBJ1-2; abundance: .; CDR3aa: CASSLYPYGYTF; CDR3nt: TGTGCCAGCAGCTTATATCCCTATGGCTACACCTTC
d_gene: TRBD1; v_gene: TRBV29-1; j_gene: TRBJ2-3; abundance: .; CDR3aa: CSVEGQGHTDTQYF; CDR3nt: TGCAGCGTTGAAGGACAGGGACACACAGATACGCAGTATTTT
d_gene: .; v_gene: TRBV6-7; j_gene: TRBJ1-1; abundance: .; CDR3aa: CASGPGGTEAFF; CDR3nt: TGTGCCAGCGGACCGGGGGGGACTGAAGCTTTCTTT
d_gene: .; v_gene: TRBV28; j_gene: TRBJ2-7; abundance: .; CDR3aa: CASSHKSGSYEQYF; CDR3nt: TGTGCCAGCAGTCACAAGAGCGGGTCCTACGAGCAGTACTTC
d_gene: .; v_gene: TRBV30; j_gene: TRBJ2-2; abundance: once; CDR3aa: CACDRAGTGELFF; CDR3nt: TGTGCCTGCGACAGGGCGGGGACCGGGGAGCTGTTTTTT
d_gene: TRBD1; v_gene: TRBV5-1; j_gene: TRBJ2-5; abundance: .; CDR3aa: CASRVLQGAGETQYF; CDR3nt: TGCGCCAGCAGGGTACTTCAGGGGGCTGGAGAGACCCAGTACTTC
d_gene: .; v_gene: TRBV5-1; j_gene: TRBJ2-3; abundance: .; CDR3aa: CASSPWDLPSTDTQYF; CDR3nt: TGCGCCAGCAGCCCCTGGGACTTACCTAGCACAGATACGCAGTATTTT
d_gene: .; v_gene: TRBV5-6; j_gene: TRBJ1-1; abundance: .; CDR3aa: CASSLMWGNTEAFF; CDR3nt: TGTGCCAGCAGCTTGATGTGGGGGAATACTGAAGCTTTCTTT
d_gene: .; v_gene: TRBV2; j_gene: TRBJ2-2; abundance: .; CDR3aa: CASSEQGFGELFF; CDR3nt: TGTGCCAGCAGTGAGCAGGGATTCGGGGAGCTGTTTTTT
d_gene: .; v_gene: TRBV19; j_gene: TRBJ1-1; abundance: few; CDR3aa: CASRVRDWDTEAFF; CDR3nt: TGTGCCAGCCGAGTCCGGGACTGGGACACTGAAGCTTTCTTT
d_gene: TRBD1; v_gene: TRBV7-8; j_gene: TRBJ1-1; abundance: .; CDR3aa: CASSLEGGQGFLGRSNTEAFF; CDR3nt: TGTGCCAGCAGCTTAGAAGGGGGACAGGGTTTTCTTGGGAGGTCGAACACTGAAGCTTTCTTT
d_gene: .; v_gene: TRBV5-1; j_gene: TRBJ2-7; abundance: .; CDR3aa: CASSFPGTLTYEQYF; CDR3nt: TGCGCCAGCAGCTTCCCCGGGACACTGACCTACGAGCAGTACTTC
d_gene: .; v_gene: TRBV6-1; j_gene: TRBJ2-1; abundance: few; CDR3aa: CASSEFPQSNEQFF; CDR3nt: TGTGCCAGCAGTGAATTCCCGCAAAGTAATGAGCAGTTCTTC
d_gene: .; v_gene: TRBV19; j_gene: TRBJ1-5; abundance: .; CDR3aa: CASTPWDAFNQPQHF; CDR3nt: TGTGCCAGTACCCCCTGGGACGCTTTTAATCAGCCCCAGCATTTT
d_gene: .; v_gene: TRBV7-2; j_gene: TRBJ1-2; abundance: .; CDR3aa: CASSLGGADYGYTF; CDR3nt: TGTGCCAGCAGCTTAGGGGGGGCGGACTATGGCTACACCTTC
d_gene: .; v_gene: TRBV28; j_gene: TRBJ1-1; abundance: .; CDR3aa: CASTTYVYTEAFF; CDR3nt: TGTGCCAGCACCACGTACGTGTACACTGAAGCTTTCTTT
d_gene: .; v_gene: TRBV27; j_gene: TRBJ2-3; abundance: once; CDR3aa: CASSLFLGALGDTQYF; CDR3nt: TGTGCCAGCAGTTTATTCCTCGGGGCCCTCGGGGATACGCAGTATTTT
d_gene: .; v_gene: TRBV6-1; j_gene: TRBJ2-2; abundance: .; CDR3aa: CASTGTINTGELFF; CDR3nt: TGTGCCAGCACCGGGACAATTAACACCGGGGAGCTGTTTTTT
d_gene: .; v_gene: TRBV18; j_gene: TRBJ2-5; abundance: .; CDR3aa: CASSPSTSQETQYF; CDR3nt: TGTGCCAGCTCACCCTCGACTAGTCAAGAGACCCAGTACTTC
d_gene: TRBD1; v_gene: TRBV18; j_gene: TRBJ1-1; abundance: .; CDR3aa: CASSLVLGQGGAFF; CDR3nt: TGTGCCAGCTCACTAGTTCTAGGACAGGGGGGAGCTTTCTTT
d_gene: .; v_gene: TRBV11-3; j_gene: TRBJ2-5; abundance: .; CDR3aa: CASSPEAETQYF; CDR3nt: TGTGCCAGCAGCCCAGAGGCGGAGACCCAGTACTTC
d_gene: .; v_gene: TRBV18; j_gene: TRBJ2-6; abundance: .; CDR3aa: CASSPQGGVLTF; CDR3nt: TGTGCCAGCTCACCACAGGGAGGCGTCCTGACTTTC
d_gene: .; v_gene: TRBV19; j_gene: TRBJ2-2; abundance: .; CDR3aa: CASSIDRNRVGAGELFF; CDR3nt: TGTGCCAGTAGTATAGATCGTAACAGGGTGGGAGCCGGGGAGCTGTTTTTT
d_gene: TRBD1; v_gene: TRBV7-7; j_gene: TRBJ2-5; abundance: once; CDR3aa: CASSLASGQGETQYF; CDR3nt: TGTGCCAGCAGCTTAGCTAGCGGACAGGGAGAGACCCAGTACTTC
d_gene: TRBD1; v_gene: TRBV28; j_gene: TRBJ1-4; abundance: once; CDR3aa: CASRKQGASTNEKLFF; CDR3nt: TGTGCCAGCAGGAAACAGGGGGCGTCAACTAATGAAAAACTGTTTTTT
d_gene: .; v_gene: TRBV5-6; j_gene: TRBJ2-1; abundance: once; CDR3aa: CASSSGPGNEQFF; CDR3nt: TGTGCCAGCAGCTCTGGACCTGGCAATGAGCAGTTCTTC
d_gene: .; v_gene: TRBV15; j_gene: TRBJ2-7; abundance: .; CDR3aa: CATSSRPRGGFSSYEQYF; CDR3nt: TGTGCCACCAGCAGTAGACCCAGGGGGGGTTTTAGCTCCTACGAGCAGTACTTC
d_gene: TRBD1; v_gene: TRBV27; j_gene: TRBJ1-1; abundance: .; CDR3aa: CASSYNRGAEAFF; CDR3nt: TGTGCCAGCAGTTATAACAGGGGAGCTGAAGCTTTCTTT
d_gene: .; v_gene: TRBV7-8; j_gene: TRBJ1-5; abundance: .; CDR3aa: CASRGTLNQPQHF; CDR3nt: TGTGCCAGCAGGGGGACCCTCAATCAGCCCCAGCATTTT
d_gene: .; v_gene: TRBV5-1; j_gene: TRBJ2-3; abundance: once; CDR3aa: CASSLSPGADTDTQYF; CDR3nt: TGCGCCAGCAGCCTATCTCCGGGAGCGGACACAGATACGCAGTATTTT
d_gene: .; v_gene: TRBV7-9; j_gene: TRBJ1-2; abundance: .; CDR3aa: CASSGLAAGLWWYTF; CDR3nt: TGTGCCAGCAGCGGGCTGGCGGCAGGACTATGGTGGTACACCTTC
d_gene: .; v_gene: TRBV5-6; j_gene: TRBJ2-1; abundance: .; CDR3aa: CASSLRRPYNEQFF; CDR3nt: TGTGCCAGCAGCTTGCGTCGACCTTACAATGAGCAGTTCTTC
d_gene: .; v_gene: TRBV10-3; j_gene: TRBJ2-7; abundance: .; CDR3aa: CAISASAESSYEQYF; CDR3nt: TGTGCCATCAGCGCTTCCGCGGAGTCCTCCTACGAGCAGTACTTC
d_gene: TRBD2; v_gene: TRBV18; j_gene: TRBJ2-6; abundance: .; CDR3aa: CASSPRSGGASGANVLTF; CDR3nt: TGTGCCAGCTCACCACGAAGCGGGGGGGCCTCTGGGGCCAACGTCCTGACTTTC
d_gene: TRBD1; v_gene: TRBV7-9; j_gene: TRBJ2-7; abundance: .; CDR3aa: CASSAQGVYYEQYF; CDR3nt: TGTGCCAGCAGCGCCCAGGGGGTCTACTACGAGCAGTACTTC
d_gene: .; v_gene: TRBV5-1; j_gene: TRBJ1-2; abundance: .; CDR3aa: CASSLAHRDLSSYGYTF; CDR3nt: TGCGCCAGCAGCTTGGCCCACCGGGACCTCTCGAGCTATGGCTACACCTTC
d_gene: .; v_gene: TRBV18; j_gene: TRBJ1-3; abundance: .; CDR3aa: CASSPYTSGTPDSGNTIYF; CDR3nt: TGTGCCAGCTCACCTTACACCTCCGGGACACCAGACTCTGGAAACACCATATATTTT
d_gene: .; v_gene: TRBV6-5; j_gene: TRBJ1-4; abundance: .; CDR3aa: CASKEGTQLNEKLFF; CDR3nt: TGTGCCAGCAAAGAAGGGACACAACTAAATGAAAAACTGTTTTTT